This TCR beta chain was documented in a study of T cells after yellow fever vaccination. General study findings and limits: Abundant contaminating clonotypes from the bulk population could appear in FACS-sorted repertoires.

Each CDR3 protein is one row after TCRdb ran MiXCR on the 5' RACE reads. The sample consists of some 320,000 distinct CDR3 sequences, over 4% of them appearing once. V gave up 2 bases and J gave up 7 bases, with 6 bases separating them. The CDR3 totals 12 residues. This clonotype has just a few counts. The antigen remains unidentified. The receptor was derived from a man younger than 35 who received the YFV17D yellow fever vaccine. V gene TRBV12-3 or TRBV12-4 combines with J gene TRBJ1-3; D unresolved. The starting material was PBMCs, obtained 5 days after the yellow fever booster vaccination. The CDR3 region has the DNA TGTGCCAGCAGTTTATCAGCCAACACCATATATTTT. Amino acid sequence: CASSLSANTIYF.